The clone carrying this T cell receptor beta chain has only a few counts. Its specificity is unknown. The data belong to a study of response to subunit inactivated influenza vaccine. Whole-study findings and limits: Few additional T cells are recruited per seasonal influenza vaccination, authors suggested.

The length of the CDR3 is 15 residues. V shed 4 bases and J 3 bases; nucleotides not matched to a gene: 6. Germline V gene lookup returns CDR1 SGHRS and CDR2 YFSETQ. TCRdb independently ran MiXCR on the RT-PCR reads; one entry per CDR3 protein. Of 450,000 to 600,000 distinct CDR3 sequences listed, around 8% are singletons. J is TRBJ2-2 and V is TRBV5-1, with 7 positions matching TRBD2. The sequence was collected from a man aged 45-69 years who received an inactivated influenza vaccine. This specimen was PBMCs from blood, taken less than 30 months after vaccination. The CDR3 sequence: CASSKPRGDTGELFF. The CDR3 DNA is TGCGCCAGCAGCAAACCCCGGGGGGACACCGGGGAGCTGTTTTTT.